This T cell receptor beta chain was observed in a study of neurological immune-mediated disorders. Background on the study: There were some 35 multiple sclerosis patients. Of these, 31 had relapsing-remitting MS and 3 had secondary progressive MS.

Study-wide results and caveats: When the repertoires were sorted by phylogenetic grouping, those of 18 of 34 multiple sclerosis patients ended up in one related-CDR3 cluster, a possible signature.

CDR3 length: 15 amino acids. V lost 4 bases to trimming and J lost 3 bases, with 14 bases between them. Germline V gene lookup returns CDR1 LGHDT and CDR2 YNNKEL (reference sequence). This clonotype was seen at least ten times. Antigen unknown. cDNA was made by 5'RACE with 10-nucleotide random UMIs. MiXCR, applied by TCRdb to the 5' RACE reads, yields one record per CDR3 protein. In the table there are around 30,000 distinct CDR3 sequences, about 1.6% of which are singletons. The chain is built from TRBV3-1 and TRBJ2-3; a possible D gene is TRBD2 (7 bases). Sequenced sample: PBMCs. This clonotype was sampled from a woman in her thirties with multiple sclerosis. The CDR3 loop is CASSRGGAVTDTQYF. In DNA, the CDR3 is TGTGCCAGCAGCCGGGGGGGGGCTGTAACAGATACGCAGTATTTT.